This TCR beta chain was retrieved from a study of blood T cell repertoires in COVID-19. For the study at large: Acute-phase and convalescent COVID-19 samples originated in the United States, Italy and Spain.

CDR3 length equals 15 residues. V was clipped by 5 bases and J by 3 bases, with 15 bases between them. Germline CDR1 and CDR2: SGHTA and FQGNSA. Only in-frame clones appear in the TCRdb table, and some are missing; sequencing was by immunoSEQ multiplex PCR. The repertoire has approximately 89,000 clones, over 60% of them found once; the top ten carry under 50%. This chain uses TRBV7-2 with TRBJ2-3; possibly TRBD2 for D (6 bases). Sequenced: peripheral blood. The source of this sequence is a human donor in a cohort sampled during active COVID-19. The CDR3 bases are TGTGCCAGCAGCCAAGGGGCGGGGTGGACAGATACGCAGTATTTT. It specifies CASSQGAGWTDTQYF.